The 28 T cell receptor beta chains in this list originate from one sample, sequenced in a study of identical twins. TCRdb processed the 5' RACE reads anew with MiXCR; each CDR3 protein has one entry. The sample has over 600,000 distinct CDR3 sequences; 21% are singletons. This sample also appeared in a second study, on T cells expressing NK-cell markers.

Specimen: PBMCs. The origin of the receptors is a woman aged 18 to 35 in good health.

The rearrangement joins TRBV5-1 to TRBJ2-7, with 11 bases identical to TRBD2. V dropped 4 bases and J dropped 6; count of bases not matched to a gene: 6. Germline V gives CDR1 SGHRS, CDR2 YFSETQ. CDR3 size: 14 residues. CDR3 protein: CASSVLAGAPEQYF. CDR3 sequence (DNA): TGCGCCAGCAGCGTACTAGCGGGAGCCCCCGAGCAGTACTTC. The full variable domain, completed using reference TRBV5-1 and TRBJ2-7, is KAGVTQTPRYLIKTRGQQVTLSCSPISGHRSVSWYQQTPGQGLQFLFEYFSETQRNKGNFPGRFSGRQFSNSRSEMNVSTLELGDSALYLCASSVLAGAPEQYFGPGTRLTVT.

The chain couples TRBV20-1 to TRBJ2-3, with TRBD2 matching 11 bases. CDR1 DFQATT and CDR2 SNEGSKA come from the germline V gene (reference sequence). With V trimmed by 1 base and J by 1 base, 13 bases remained unmatched. The CDR3 length is 19 residues. In DNA form, the CDR3 reads TGCAGTGCTAGAGGACCTGTAGCGGGGGGGCTATTTGGCACAGATACGCAGTATTTT. This translates into CSARGPVAGGLFGTDTQYF.

This sequence joins TRBV5-5 and TRBJ1-4, with D possibly TRBD1 on 5 matching bases. V was shortened by 3 bases and J by 8 bases, with 11 bases between the two germline ends. CDR3 length: 13 residues. Germline CDR1 reads SGHKS; CDR2 reads YYEKEE (reference sequence). The CDR3 is CASSYQGREKLFF. In DNA form, the CDR3 reads TGTGCCAGCAGCTACCAGGGCAGGGAAAAACTGTTTTTT.

The chain links TRBV2 to TRBJ2-7; no definite D call. Germline V gene data show CDR1 as SNHLY and CDR2 as FYNNEI. V lost 4 bases to trimming and J lost 6 bases, with 7 bases between them. The CDR3 totals 11 residues. The CDR3 sequence is CASSVLSEQYF. DNA of the CDR3: TGTGCCAGCAGTGTCCTTAGCGAGCAGTACTTC.

The chain couples TRBV20-1 to TRBJ2-4; D is possibly TRBD1 (6 bases). The CDR3 has 14 amino acids. In germline, CDR1 is DFQATT, CDR2 SNEGSKA (reference sequence). V was clipped by 3 bases and J by 1 base, with 10 bases between them. The CDR3 loop is CSASRGKAKNIQYF. The DNA for the CDR3 is TGCAGTGCTAGTAGGGGGAAGGCCAAAAACATTCAGTACTTC.

This clonotype was seen a handful of times. This rearrangement joins TRBV5-5 to TRBJ2-5; D assignment may be TRBD1 or TRBD2 (6 bases each). Germline V gene data show CDR1 as SGHKS and CDR2 as YYEKEE (reference sequence). Trimming took 2 bases from V and 5 from J, leaving 13 bases between them. The CDR3 sequence is 14 residues long. The CDR3 sequence: CASSFRPGAETQYF. The CDR3 DNA follows: TGTGCCAGCAGCTTCCGCCCGGGGGCTGAGACCCAGTACTTC.

The chain is built from TRBV5-1 and TRBJ2-7, with 8 bases fitting TRBD2. CDR1 is SGHRS and CDR2 is YFSETQ in the germline V gene. J lost 0 bases, V lost 4 bases, and 12 bases had no gene match. This CDR3 spans 17 amino acids. In DNA form, the CDR3 reads TGCGCCAGCAGCACTCGGGGCGCGGGGGGTGTCTCCTACGAGCAGTACTTC. As protein: CASSTRGAGGVSYEQYF.

This clonotype was recorded many times. V is TRBV7-3 and J is TRBJ2-2; D is uncertain. The ends were cut back, 5 bases at V and 1 base at J, with 5 bases in the middle. Per the germline V gene, CDR1 is SGHTA and CDR2 is FQGTGA. The CDR3 length is 13 residues. CDR3 sequence reads: CASSPMNTGELFF. In nucleotides, the CDR3 is TGTGCCAGCAGCCCCATGAACACCGGGGAGCTGTTTTTT.

This clonotype came up a few times. The chain has TRBV12-3 or TRBV12-4 and TRBJ1-2; possibly TRBD1 for D (5 bases). Trimming took off 3 bases at V and 8 bases at J, with 13 bases between the two ends. The CDR3 extends over 13 amino acids. The CDR3 spells CASSFRVGEGYTF. The CDR3 coding sequence is TGTGCCAGCAGTTTCAGGGTCGGCGAGGGCTACACCTTC.

This clonotype was found many times. The chain combines TRBV4-2 with TRBJ2-2, with D perhaps TRBD1 (5 bases). The V end lost 4 bases, the J end lost 7 bases, and 10 bases lay between the germline ends. This CDR3 has 13 amino acids. The germline V gene encodes CDR1 LGHNA and CDR2 YNFKEQ. The CDR3 loop is CASSPTGYGELFF. CDR3 in DNA: TGTGCCAGCAGCCCCACAGGATACGGGGAGCTGTTTTTT.

Only a few counts were recorded for this clonotype. The V call is TRBV29-1, the J call TRBJ2-1; no firm D call. The CDR3 is 14 amino acids. Germline V CDR1 and CDR2: SQVTM, ANQGSEA. V shed 0 bases and J shed 9 bases, with 15 bases lying between them. As DNA, the CDR3 is TGCAGCGTTGAAGATCGGTGGGAAGGAGCTGAGCAGTTCTTC. Translation: CSVEDRWEGAEQFF.

This clonotype has more than one count but fewer than ten. The chain combines TRBV29-1 with TRBJ2-1; D is ambiguous. Germline V lookup: CDR1 SQVTM, CDR2 ANQGSEA. V gave up 4 bases and J gave up 8 bases, with 12 bases separating them. The CDR3 is 12 amino acids. CDR3 coding DNA: TGCAGCGTTGGGGAACCTCTGGATGAGCAGTTCTTC. Amino acid sequence: CSVGEPLDEQFF.

This sequence joins TRBV5-1 and TRBJ1-2; 10 nucleotides align to TRBD1. Germline CDR1 is SGHRS and CDR2 is YFSETQ. The CDR3 consists of 13 residues. V gave up 5 bases and J gave up 7 bases; unmatched junction bases: 5. The CDR3 region is CASRPTGGGGYTF. In DNA form, the CDR3 reads TGCGCCAGCAGACCGACAGGGGGCGGTGGCTACACCTTC.

This clonotype was recorded a few times. The V call is TRBV7-6, the J call TRBJ1-2; 8 bases are shared with TRBD1. Trimming cost V 5 bases and J 4 bases; bases outside gene matches: 6. The germline CDR1 and CDR2 sequences are SGHVS and FNYEAQ. The CDR3 is 14 residues long. The CDR3 spells CASSPRQGPYGYTF. Here the CDR3 DNA reads TGTGCCAGCAGCCCGCGACAGGGGCCCTATGGCTACACCTTC. The full variable domain, rest sourced from reference TRBV7-6 and TRBJ1-2, is GAGVSQSPRYKVTKRGQDVALRCDPISGHVSLYWYRQALGQGPEFLTYFNYEAQQDKSGLPNDRFSAERPEGSISTLTIQRTEQRDSAMYRCASSPRQGPYGYTFGSGTRLTVV.

This clonotype was found a few times. The CDR3 DNA reads TGCAGTGCTCCCGGGCGGGGGGCCACCGATGAGCAGTTCTTC. Its protein is CSAPGRGATDEQFF. The chain links TRBV20-1 to TRBJ2-1; 8 positions match TRBD2. Germline V gene lookup returns CDR1 DFQATT and CDR2 SNEGSKA (reference sequence). The trim removed 5 bases at V and 8 bases at J, leaving 11 bases unmatched. The CDR3 contains 14 residues.

This chain joins TRBV5-5 and TRBJ2-2; TRBD1 is a possible D gene (6 bases). The CDR3 loop spans 15 amino acids. Trimming left V 7 bases short and J 0 bases short, with 13 bases between. Germline V lookup: CDR1 SGHKS, CDR2 YYEKEE (reference sequence). CDR3 sequence (DNA): TGTGCCAGCCTTCGGGGACACGCGAACACCGGGGAGCTGTTTTTT. Encoded protein: CASLRGHANTGELFF.

This clonotype was counted once. The CDR3 DNA follows: TGTGCCAGCAGCTTGACTAGCGAGGCCGGGGAGCTGTTTTTT. Translating it yields CASSLTSEAGELFF. The J gene is TRBJ2-2, the V gene TRBV5-4, with 7 bases aligning to TRBD2. CDR1 is SGHNT, CDR2 YYREEE, per germline (reference sequence). The trim removed 1 base at V and 6 bases at J, leaving 3 bases unmatched. This CDR3 comprises 14 residues.

The chain carries TRBV27 and TRBJ2-7; D is ambiguous. V dropped 6 bases and J dropped 5 bases, with 20 bases sitting between them. Germline CDR1 is MNHEY and CDR2 is SMNVEV (reference sequence). The CDR3 is made up of 15 amino acids. The DNA for the CDR3 is TGTGCCAGCAGGCCTTCTCAAAACCTGGTAAACGAGCAGTACTTC. It codes for CASRPSQNLVNEQYF.

This clonotype has more than one count but fewer than ten. V and J are TRBV12-3 or TRBV12-4 and TRBJ2-1, with TRBD2 matching 9 bases. The CDR3 sequence is 16 residues long. V was clipped by 1 base and J by 4 bases; unmatched bases: 5. CDR3 nucleotide sequence: TGTGCCAGCAGTTTAGGTGGACTAGCGTTTTACAATGAGCAGTTCTTC. Its protein product is CASSLGGLAFYNEQFF.

The chain couples TRBV20-1 to TRBJ1-1; 7 bases are shared with TRBD1. Trimming cost V 0 bases and J 1 base; bases outside gene matches: 11. Germline values: CDR1 DFQATT, CDR2 SNEGSKA (reference sequence). CDR3 size: 17 residues. In DNA form, the CDR3 reads TGCAGTGCTAGAGATGTGCTGTTAAGGGGGCAGAACACTGAAGCTTTCTTT. As protein: CSARDVLLRGQNTEAFF.

In DNA, the CDR3 is TGTGCCATCAGTTGGGACGGAGGGACCAACACTGAAGCTTTCTTT. Translation: CAISWDGGTNTEAFF. The chain joins TRBV10-3 to TRBJ1-1, with TRBD1 as a possible D gene (5 bases). With 5 bases removed from V and 2 bases from J, the gap between germline ends came to 15 bases. The CDR3 is made up of 15 amino acids. CDR1 and CDR2 from the germline V gene are ENHRY and SYGVKD.

This clonotype was detected many times. The chain links TRBV9 to TRBJ1-5; the match to TRBD1 covers 9 bases. The CDR3 totals 14 residues. Losses at the gene ends were 5 bases for V and 7 bases for J; bases not matched to a gene: 7. In germline, CDR1 is SGDLS, CDR2 YYNGEE. CDR3 sequence (DNA): TGTGCCAGCAGTACCGGACAGGGGTCCCAGCCCCAGCATTTT. Protein product: CASSTGQGSQPQHF.

This clonotype was counted between two and nine times. CDR3 in DNA: TGTGCCAGCAGCTTAGACTCTTTGCGGGGCAATGAGCAGTTCTTC. It encodes CASSLDSLRGNEQFF. The chain combines TRBV7-2 with TRBJ2-1, with D tentatively TRBD2 (6 bases). CDR1 and CDR2 from the germline V gene are SGHTA and FQGNSA. CDR3 length: 15 residues. Trimming stripped 1 base from V and 6 bases from J, with 13 bases between. Full variable domain (remainder filled in from reference TRBV7-2 and TRBJ2-1): GAGVSQSPSNKVTEKGKDVELRCDPISGHTALYWYRQSLGQGLEFLIYFQGNSAPDKSGLPSDRFSAERTGGSVSTLTIQRTQQEDSAVYLCASSLDSLRGNEQFFGPGTRLTVL.

This clonotype has a handful of counts. Relative to the germline gene, one junction end is altered; a read error may explain this. CDR3 coding DNA: TGCGCCAGCAACTTGATGCTAGCGGGGGACAATGAGCAGTTCTTC. This translates into CASNLMLAGDNEQFF. This chain links TRBV5-1 with TRBJ2-1; 10 nucleotides match TRBD2. The germline V gene encodes CDR1 SGHRS and CDR2 YFSETQ. The CDR3 spans 15 residues. Full variable domain (rest looked up from reference TRBV5-1 and TRBJ2-1): KAGVTQTPRYLIKTRGQQVTLSCSPISGHRSVSWYQQTPGQGLQFLFEYFSETQRNKGNFPGRFSGRQFSNSRSEMNVSTLELGDSALYLCASNLMLAGDNEQFFGPGTRLTVL.

This clonotype was seen more than once but under ten times. The CDR3 sequence: CASSPKPGQGYEQYF. CDR3 DNA: TGCGCCAGCAGCCCAAAGCCGGGACAGGGTTACGAGCAGTACTTC. The chain is built from TRBV5-1 and TRBJ2-7; TRBD1 aligns across 9 bases. Germline lookup yields CDR1 SGHRS and CDR2 YFSETQ. Trimming took 4 bases from V and 4 from J; bases not matched to a gene: 9. The CDR3 runs 15 residues.

This clonotype occurred a few times. The rearrangement joins TRBV4-3 to TRBJ2-5, with a tentative D call TRBD2 (5 bases). Trimming removed 0 bases from V and 1 base from J, with 9 bases in between. CDR1 and CDR2 (germline): LGHNA, YSLEER. The CDR3 contains 15 residues. The CDR3 DNA sequence: TGCGCCAGCAGCCAAGATAGCGCTACCCAAGAGACCCAGTACTTC. Encoded protein: CASSQDSATQETQYF.

V usage is TRBV7-9 and J usage is TRBJ2-5; no clear D. CDR3 size: 12 residues. The germline V gene encodes CDR1 SEHNR and CDR2 FQNEAQ (reference sequence). The V and J ends lost 7 bases and 5 bases respectively, with 11 bases between them. CDR3 amino acids: CASTFLGETQYF. In DNA form, the CDR3 reads TGTGCCAGCACCTTCCTTGGGGAGACCCAGTACTTC.

The chain carries TRBV6-2 or TRBV6-3 and TRBJ1-5; D is undetermined. The V gene lost 2 bases and the J gene lost 8 bases, with 10 bases spanning the gap. Germline V gene data show CDR1 as MNHEY and CDR2 as SVGEGT. The CDR3 loop spans 13 amino acids. CDR3 sequence (DNA): TGTGCCAGCAGTTACAGGTGGTTGGAGCCCCAGCATTTT. It encodes CASSYRWLEPQHF.